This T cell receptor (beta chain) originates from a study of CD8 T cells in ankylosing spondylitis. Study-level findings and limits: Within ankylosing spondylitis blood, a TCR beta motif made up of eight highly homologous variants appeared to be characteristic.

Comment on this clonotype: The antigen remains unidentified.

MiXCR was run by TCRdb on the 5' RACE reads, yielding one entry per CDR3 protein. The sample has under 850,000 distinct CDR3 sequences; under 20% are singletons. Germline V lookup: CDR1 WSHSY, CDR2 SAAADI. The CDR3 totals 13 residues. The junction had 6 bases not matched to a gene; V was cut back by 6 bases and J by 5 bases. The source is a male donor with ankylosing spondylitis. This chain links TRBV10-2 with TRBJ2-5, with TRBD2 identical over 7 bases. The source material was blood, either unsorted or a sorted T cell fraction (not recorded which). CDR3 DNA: TGCGCCAGCAGGCCGGGACTATCGGAGACCCAGTACTTC. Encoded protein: CASRPGLSETQYF.